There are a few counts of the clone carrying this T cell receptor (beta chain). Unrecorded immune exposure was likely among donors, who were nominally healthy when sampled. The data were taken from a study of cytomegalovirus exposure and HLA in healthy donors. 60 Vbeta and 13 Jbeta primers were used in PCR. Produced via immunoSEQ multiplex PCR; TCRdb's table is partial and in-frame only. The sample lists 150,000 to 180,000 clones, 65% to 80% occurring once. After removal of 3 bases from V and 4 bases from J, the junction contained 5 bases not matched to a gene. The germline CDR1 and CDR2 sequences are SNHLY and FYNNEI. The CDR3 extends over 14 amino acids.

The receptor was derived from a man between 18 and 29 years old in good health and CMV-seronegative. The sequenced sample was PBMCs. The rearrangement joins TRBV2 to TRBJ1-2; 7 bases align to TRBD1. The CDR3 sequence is CASSDGTVPYGYTF. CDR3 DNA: TGTGCCAGCAGTGACGGGACAGTCCCCTATGGCTACACCTTC.